The T cell receptor beta chain under discussion was sequenced for a study of blood T cell repertoires in COVID-19. Study background: There were acute and convalescent COVID-19 samples, and they came from the United States, Italy and Spain. Sources were T cells, B-cell-depleted T cells, or PBMCs; the material itself was cDNA or gDNA.

Germline V gene data show CDR1 as ENHRY and CDR2 as SYGVKD. V gave up 6 bases and J gave up 0 bases, with 12 bases separating them. The CDR3 is made up of 16 amino acids. Patients from Seattle were sampled longitudinally, starting during active infection. In the study's own analysis: Reference gene primer amplification gave estimated nucleated cell counts. The table came from immunoSEQ multiplex PCR; TCRdb's copy has only in-frame clones and leaves some out. From that table come the V and J calls and clone size; the DNA was used to work out D and trimming. Among approximately 250,000 clones listed, 80% to 90% were seen once.

The sample was peripheral blood. This sequence was found in an older woman with COVID-19, enrolled during active disease. The J gene is TRBJ2-6, the V gene TRBV10-3, with D possibly TRBD1 on 5 matching bases. The CDR3 protein is CAISPTASSGANVLTF. The CDR3 nucleotides read TGTGCCATCAGCCCGACAGCCAGCTCTGGGGCCAACGTCCTGACTTTC.